This TCR beta chain appears in the sequencing data of a study of T-cell memory formation after mild COVID-19. Across the study: The study found TCR clusters largely donor specific.

Comment on this clonotype: What it binds is unknown.

The V and J ends lost 5 bases and 0 bases respectively, with 12 bases between them. The CDR3 loop spans 15 amino acids. Study observations and caveats: The finding that pre-infection memory included some responding clones suggested that cross-reactive memory joined. Researchers could not confirm that second-wave clones peaking on day 37 targeted SARS-CoV-2.

TCRdb called the 5' RACE reads again in MiXCR, with one record for every CDR3 protein. The sample carries 450,000 or so distinct CDR3 sequences, 20% recorded once. The J gene is TRBJ2-3, the V gene TRBV12-3 or TRBV12-4, with a tentative D call TRBD2 (6 bases). The sequence was collected from an adult woman who had mild COVID-19 (a few samples of this study predate the infection). Cell type and time point are not known. The sample was PBMCs or a T cell subset sorted from them (not recorded which). CDR3: CASSPSVRSTDTQYF. CDR3 nucleotide sequence: TGTGCCAGCAGTCCTAGCGTAAGAAGCACAGATACGCAGTATTTT.